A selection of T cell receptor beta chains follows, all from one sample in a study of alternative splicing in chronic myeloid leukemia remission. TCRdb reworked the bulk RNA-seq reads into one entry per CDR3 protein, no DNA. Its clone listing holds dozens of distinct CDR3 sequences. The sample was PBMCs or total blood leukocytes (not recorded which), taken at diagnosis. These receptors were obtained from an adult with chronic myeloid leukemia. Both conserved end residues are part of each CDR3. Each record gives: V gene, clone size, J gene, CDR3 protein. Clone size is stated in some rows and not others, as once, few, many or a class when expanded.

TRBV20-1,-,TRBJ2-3,CSVNGGLADTQYF
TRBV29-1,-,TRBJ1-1,CSVSAGNTEAFF
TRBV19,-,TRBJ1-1,CASSPQGRNTEAFF
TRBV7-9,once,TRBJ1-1,CASSSQENTEAFF
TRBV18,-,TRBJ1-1,CASSPDRKNTEAFF
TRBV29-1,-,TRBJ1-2,CSVYRRGYTYGYTF
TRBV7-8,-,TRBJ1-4,CASSLGRLDLKLFF
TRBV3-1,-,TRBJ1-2,CASSQEFQRGYTF
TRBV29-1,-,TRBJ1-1,CSVEQTGLNTEAFF
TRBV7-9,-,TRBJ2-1,CASSLAYSYNEQFF
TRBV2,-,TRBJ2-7,CASSDGPGYEQYF
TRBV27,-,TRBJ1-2,CASSPPGVRGGYTF
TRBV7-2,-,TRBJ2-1,CASSLRWNEQFF
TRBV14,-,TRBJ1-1,CASSQPGMNTEAFF
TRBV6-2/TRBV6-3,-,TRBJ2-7,CASGYEQYF
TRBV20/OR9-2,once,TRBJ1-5,CSARDFGNQPQHF
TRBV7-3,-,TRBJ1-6,CASSLESNSPLHF
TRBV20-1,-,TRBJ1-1,CSATLTEAFF
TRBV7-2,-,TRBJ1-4,CASRPGATNEKLFF
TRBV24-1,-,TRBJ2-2,CATSDGTYGGELFF
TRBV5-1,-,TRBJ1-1,CASSREEGTEAFF
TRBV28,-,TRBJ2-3,CASSPLAGRDTQYF
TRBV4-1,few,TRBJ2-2,CASSPLTGELFF
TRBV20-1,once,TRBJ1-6,CSASPGGGNSPLHF
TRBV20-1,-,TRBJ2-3,CSARGDPDTQYF
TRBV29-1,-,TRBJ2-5,CSVEGWAPQETQYF